Listed below are T cell receptor beta chains from one sample, sequenced in a study of siplizumab effects on memory and regulatory T cells. Sequenced by immunoSEQ multiplex PCR; TCRdb stores in-frame clones only, minus some. The sample shows around 86,000 clones, approximately 93% of them seen only once. Specimen: non-Treg CD4+ T cells sorted from blood. These receptors all come from a human donor in good health. CDR3s include the opening cysteine and the closing phenylalanine or tryptophan.

CASSQNYGYTF,TRBJ1-2,TRBV11-2
CASSLGQGPYEQYF,TRBJ2-7,TRBV5-4
CASSQIRLAGDNEQFF,TRBJ2-1,TRBV27
CSVGANQFGNTGELFF,TRBJ2-2,TRBV29-1
CASSQGGQGFRGYTF,TRBJ1-2,TRBV4-1
CASSRDRVEAFF,TRBJ1-1,TRBV13
CAWSQGGGTKTQYF,TRBJ2-5,TRBV30
CSVGGQETQYF,TRBJ2-5,TRBV29-1
CASRVDSPINEQFF,TRBJ2-1,TRBV2
CASSSDRRHTEAFF,TRBJ1-1,TRBV6-5
CASSGTGVSSGANVLTF,TRBJ2-6,TRBV9
CASSSGLVPSDTQYF,TRBJ2-3,TRBV5-4
CASSKGTGRVYNEQFF,TRBJ2-1,TRBV19